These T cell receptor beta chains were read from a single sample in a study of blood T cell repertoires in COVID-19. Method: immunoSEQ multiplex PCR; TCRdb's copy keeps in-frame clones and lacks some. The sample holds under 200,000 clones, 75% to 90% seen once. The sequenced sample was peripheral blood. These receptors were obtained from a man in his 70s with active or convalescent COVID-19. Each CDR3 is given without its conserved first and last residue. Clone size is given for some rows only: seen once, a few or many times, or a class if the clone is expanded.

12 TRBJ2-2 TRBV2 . ASKGLANTGELF
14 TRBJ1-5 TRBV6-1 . ASSEGVQGSNQPQH
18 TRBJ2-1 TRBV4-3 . ASSQDGKVAGGFSYNEQF
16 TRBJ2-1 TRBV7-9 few ASSPQGGGALYYNEQF
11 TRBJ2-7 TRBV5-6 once ASSLISEREQY
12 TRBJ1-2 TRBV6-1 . ASSEGTRAYGYT
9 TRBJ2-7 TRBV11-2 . ASSGGYEQY
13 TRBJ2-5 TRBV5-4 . ASSLIAGGQETQY
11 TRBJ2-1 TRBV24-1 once ATSDSGYNEQF
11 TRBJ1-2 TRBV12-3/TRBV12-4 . ASRPQGARGYT
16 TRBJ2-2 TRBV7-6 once ASSLGFPSGGYTGELF
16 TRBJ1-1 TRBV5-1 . ASSLEPLEFRGNTEAF
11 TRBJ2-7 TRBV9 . ASSVLVGGEQY
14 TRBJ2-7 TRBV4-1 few ASSQGADRVTYEQY
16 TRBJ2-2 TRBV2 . ASSEARLGGPNTGELF
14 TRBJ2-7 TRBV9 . ASSVGQGKEVGEQY
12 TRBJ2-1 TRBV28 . ASSFRKQRGEQF
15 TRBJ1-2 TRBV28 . ASSFIQAPNSNYGYT
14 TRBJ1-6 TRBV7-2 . ASSPYGTDRESPLH
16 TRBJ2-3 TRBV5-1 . ASSSGLAGGRISDTQY
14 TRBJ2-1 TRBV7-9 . ASSPTTSLPGNEQF
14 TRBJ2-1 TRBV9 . ASSVVASGGHNEQF
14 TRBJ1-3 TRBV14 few ASSQYHGLIRNTIY
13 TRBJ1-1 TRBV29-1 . SVEELRGLYTEAF
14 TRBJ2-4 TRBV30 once AWSSRGLPAKNIQY
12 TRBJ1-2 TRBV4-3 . ASSQEDRGNGYT
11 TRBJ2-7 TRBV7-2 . ASRKDTTYEQY
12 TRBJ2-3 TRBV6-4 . ARTSSPGTDTQY
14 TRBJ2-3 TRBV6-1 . ASSERGQGWTDTQY
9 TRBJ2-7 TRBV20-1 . SASSPYEQY
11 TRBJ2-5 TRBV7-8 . ASSAGRQETQY
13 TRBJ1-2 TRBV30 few AWSVLRTGGLGYT